This T cell receptor beta chain was observed in a study of regulatory T cells in long-lasting Graves disease. There are many counts of this clonotype. The time point was: newly diagnosed GD, antithyroid drugs for less than 3 months. The TCR library was prepared using RNA isolated from PBMCs. With iRepertoire HTBI primers and Arm-PCR of CDR3 regions, TCR beta libraries were built. In TCRdb, the multiplex PCR reads were re-called with MiXCR into one record per CDR3 protein. The table includes hundreds of thousands of distinct CDR3 sequences, about 16% detected once. The CDR3 covers 14 residues. Germline trimming cut 6 bases from V and 5 bases from J; bases unmatched to any gene: 6. Germline CDR1 reads MNHEY; CDR2 reads SVGEGT. This sample was shared with a second study, whose subject was T cells in Graves' hyperthyroidism and ophthalmopathy.

The clonotype comes from a woman in her twenties or thirties with Graves disease. This material consisted of peripheral blood mononuclear cells (PBMCs), taken at new diagnosis, from a patient treated with antithyroid drugs. The chain is built from TRBV6-2 or TRBV6-3 and TRBJ2-5; 10 bases line up with TRBD2. CDR3 residues: CASRSSGSGETQYF. The CDR3 bases are TGTGCCAGCAGATCTAGCGGGAGTGGGGAGACCCAGTACTTC.